This paragraph covers one T cell receptor (beta chain) sequence. Its antigen is not identified. The donors formed part of the approximately 130-subject validation cohort, distinct from the approximately 670-subject first cohort. Germline V CDR1 and CDR2: SEHNR, FQNEAQ (reference sequence). The CDR3 is 15 amino acids. Trimming stripped 4 bases from V and 2 bases from J, with 12 bases between. The sample is drawn from a study of cytomegalovirus exposure and HLA in healthy donors. Findings of the study overall: Most TCR sequences were seen very rarely across donors, but some public TCRs occurred in many. Cytomegalovirus association was assigned to more than 150 TCR beta chains. The finding came from a later analysis; first-cohort TCR clusters tended to co-occur in the roughly 120 validation repertoires.

The protocol was immunoSEQ multiplex PCR, while the TCRdb copy is restricted to in-frame clones and leaves out a portion. Among roughly 250,000 clones, about 86% were seen once, and the ten largest hold about 1.2%. V gene TRBV7-9 combines with J gene TRBJ1-3; D is uncertain. The sequenced sample was PBMCs. This TCR was sampled from a woman aged 25 to 39 in good health and CMV-seropositive. CDR3 residues: CASSYLEEAGNTIYF. The CDR3 DNA reads TGTGCCAGCAGCTACCTCGAGGAGGCTGGAAACACCATATATTTT.